A single sample is the source of the 31 T cell receptor beta chains below, sequenced in a study of cytomegalovirus exposure and HLA in healthy donors. It was with 60 Vbeta and 13 Jbeta primers that the PCR ran. Sequencing was performed with immunoSEQ multiplex PCR; in TCRdb, only in-frame clones are kept and a portion is missing. The table includes 120,000 or so clones, roughly 80% detected once. Sequenced: PBMCs. Every receptor here comes from a male donor in good health and CMV-seropositive.

CDR3 protein: CASSNGYYGYTF. In DNA, the CDR3 is TGTGCCAGTAGTAACGGTTATTATGGCTACACCTTC. The chain is built from TRBV19 and TRBJ1-2; D uncertain. CDR3 length: 12 residues. Germline assignment: CDR1 LNHDA and CDR2 SQIVND (reference sequence). Trimming stripped 4 bases from V and 5 bases from J, with 8 bases between.

J is TRBJ1-5 and V is TRBV4-2; 10 nucleotides line up with TRBD1. This CDR3 spans 18 amino acids. Per the germline V gene, CDR1 is LGHNA and CDR2 is YNFKEQ. The ends lost 0 bases at V and 4 bases at J; junction bases unmatched: 9. CDR3 bases: TGTGCCAGCAGCCAAGAAAGGGCCGGACAGGGGGGAAATCAGCCCCAGCATTTT. Translation gives CASSQERAGQGGNQPQHF.

The chain is built from TRBV9 and TRBJ2-2; 7 bases agree with TRBD2. This CDR3 is 16 amino acids long. From germline, CDR1 is SGDLS and CDR2 YYNGEE. J gave up 0 bases and V 0 bases, and 2 bases lay outside the gene matches. CDR3 DNA sequence: TGTGCCAGCAGCGTAGCGGGAGGTCCGAACACCGGGGAGCTGTTTTTT. It codes for CASSVAGGPNTGELFF.

The chain joins TRBV28 to TRBJ1-5; perhaps TRBD1 as D (5 bases). Trimming left V 5 bases short and J 4 bases short, with 30 bases between. From germline, CDR1 is MDHEN and CDR2 SYDVKM. The CDR3 covers 20 residues. CDR3 region: CASSQLRDAGVSIGNQPQHF. In nucleotides, the CDR3 is TGTGCCAGCAGTCAGCTCAGGGACGCGGGGGTCTCAATCGGGAATCAGCCCCAGCATTTT. Full variable domain (remainder filled in from reference TRBV28 and TRBJ1-5): DVKVTQSSRYLVKRTGEKVFLECVQDMDHENMFWYRQDPGLGLRLIYFSYDVKMKEKGDIPEGYSVSREKKERFSLILESASTNQTSMYLCASSQLRDAGVSIGNQPQHFGDGTRLSIL.

The rearrangement joins TRBV7-2 to TRBJ2-7; 10 bases map to TRBD2. The CDR3 has 15 amino acids. J gave up 1 base and V 5 bases, and 5 bases lay outside the gene matches. CDR1 and CDR2 from the germline V gene are SGHTA and FQGNSA. This CDR3 reads CASSPSGGGSYEQYF. Written as DNA, the CDR3 is TGTGCCAGCAGCCCAAGCGGGGGGGGGTCCTACGAGCAGTACTTC.

This CDR3 reads CASSLDRVGVSGELFF. Written as DNA, the CDR3 is TGCGCCAGCAGCTTGGATCGGGTCGGGGTATCCGGGGAGCTGTTTTTT. The rearrangement links TRBV5-1 to TRBJ2-2; D may be TRBD2 (5 bases). Germline CDR1 is SGHRS and CDR2 is YFSETQ. CDR3 length: 16 residues. Trimming took off 0 bases at V and 6 bases at J, with 15 bases between the two ends.

The genes are TRBV7-2 and TRBJ2-7; 7 positions agree with TRBD2. Germline loops: CDR1 SGHTA, CDR2 FQGNSA. The CDR3 loop spans 15 amino acids. V was pared by 3 bases and J by 0 bases, with 5 bases of the junction left unmatched. DNA of the CDR3: TGTGCCAGCAGCTTGGCTACTAGCGACTCCTACGAGCAGTACTTC. This translates into CASSLATSDSYEQYF.

The chain uses TRBV5-1 and TRBJ2-1, with 8 nucleotides matching TRBD2. This CDR3 spans 19 amino acids. Germline V lookup: CDR1 SGHRS, CDR2 YFSETQ. Trimming cost V 4 bases and J 5 bases; bases outside gene matches: 20. CDR3 sequence: CASSPLGVGREVRNNEQFF. CDR3 DNA sequence: TGCGCCAGCAGCCCCCTCGGGGTCGGGAGGGAGGTACGGAACAATGAGCAGTTCTTC.

The rearrangement joins TRBV28 to TRBJ2-7; 9 bases map to TRBD1. Per germline, CDR1 MDHEN and CDR2 SYDVKM. J was trimmed by 4 bases and V by 7 bases; bases with no gene match: 11. The CDR3 has 15 amino acids. CDR3 sequence reads: CASKSAETGGYEQYF. CDR3 coding DNA: TGTGCCAGCAAATCCGCGGAGACAGGGGGATACGAGCAGTACTTC.

The chain uses TRBV2 and TRBJ2-7; the match to TRBD2 covers 8 bases. V gave up 6 bases and J gave up 0 bases; unmatched junction bases: 4. This CDR3 region has 14 residues. Germline CDR1 SNHLY, CDR2 FYNNEI. This CDR3 is CASRHSGNSYEQYF. The CDR3 DNA sequence: TGTGCCAGCAGACATAGCGGGAACTCCTACGAGCAGTACTTC.

V gene TRBV6-6 combines with J gene TRBJ2-3; 7 nucleotides match TRBD2. The CDR3 is made up of 14 amino acids. J lost 3 bases, V lost 2 bases, and 2 bases had no gene match. The germline V gene encodes CDR1 MNHNY and CDR2 SVGAGI (reference sequence). CDR3 sequence (DNA): TGTGCCAGCAGTTACAGGGGAGGGACAGATACGCAGTATTTT. Residues: CASSYRGGTDTQYF.

As regards this clone: Distinct nucleotide sequences in the sample also encode this CDR3. CDR3 nucleotides: TGTGCCAGCTCACCCCTTGGAGGCTCTGGAAACACCATATATTTT. It yields the protein CASSPLGGSGNTIYF. The V gene is TRBV18, the J gene TRBJ1-3; no definite D call. The CDR3 spans 15 residues. Trimming removed 3 bases from V and 0 bases from J, with 9 bases in between. Germline V lookup: CDR1 KGHSH, CDR2 LQKENI.

About this clone: In the same sample, other DNA sequences code for this CDR3. The chain recombines TRBV9 with TRBJ2-1; D ambiguous. The V gene lost 0 bases and the J gene lost 0 bases, with 4 bases spanning the gap. The CDR3 loop spans 14 amino acids. Germline V gives CDR1 SGDLS, CDR2 YYNGEE. The CDR3 nucleotides are TGTGCCAGCAGCGTAGGAGGCTCCTACAATGAGCAGTTCTTC. Translation: CASSVGGSYNEQFF.

The CDR3 here is CASSGKGTGAPGNQPQHF. For the CDR3, the DNA is TGTGCCAGCAGTGGGAAAGGGACAGGGGCCCCTGGCAATCAGCCCCAGCATTTT. The genes are TRBV2 and TRBJ1-5; 10 bases map to TRBD1. Germline-derived CDR1 and CDR2 are SNHLY and FYNNEI. The CDR3 runs 18 residues. The junction had 11 bases not matched to a gene; V was cut back by 4 bases and J by 2 bases.

The rearrangement joins TRBV27 to TRBJ1-5; the D is unclear. V lost 8 bases and J lost 0, with 20 bases in between. The CDR3 contains 17 residues. CDR1 and CDR2 from the germline V gene are MNHEY and SMNVEV (reference sequence). CDR3 loop: CASVLRRRPHSNQPQHF. CDR3 coding DNA: TGTGCCAGCGTACTCCGGCGGCGGCCTCATAGCAATCAGCCCCAGCATTTT.

The CDR3 DNA sequence: TGCGCCAGCATCCTGTGGGACACCCCCTATGGCTACACCTTC. Translated: CASILWDTPYGYTF. The genes are TRBV10-1 and TRBJ1-2; maybe TRBD1 (6 bases). V shed 7 bases and J shed 4 bases, with 16 bases lying between them. In germline, CDR1 is WNHNN, CDR2 SYGVQD (reference sequence). The CDR3 is made up of 14 amino acids.

The chain uses TRBV6-1 and TRBJ2-1, with a tentative D call TRBD2 (6 bases). V was pared by 8 bases and J by 5 bases, with 13 bases between. The CDR3 has 13 amino acids. In germline, CDR1 is MNHNS, CDR2 SASEGT. DNA for the CDR3: TGTGCCAGCCGGAGACTAGTCGACAATGAGCAGTTCTTC. It specifies CASRRLVDNEQFF.

The J gene is TRBJ2-7, the V gene TRBV7-2; TRBD2 aligns across 8 bases. From germline, CDR1 is SGHTA and CDR2 FQGNSA. This CDR3 has 15 residues. Germline trimming cut 5 bases from V and 4 bases from J; bases unmatched to any gene: 10. The CDR3 region has the DNA TGTGCCAGCAGCCCCCAGGGACTAGTTCTATACGAGCAGTACTTC. This gives the protein CASSPQGLVLYEQYF.

This clone was recorded a few times. The V and J genes are TRBV5-4 and TRBJ2-7, with 10 bases fitting TRBD1. CDR3 length: 17 residues. With V trimmed by 4 bases and J by 3 bases, 13 bases remained unmatched. Germline values: CDR1 SGHNT, CDR2 YYREEE (reference sequence). The CDR3 nucleotides read TGTGCCAGCAGCCGGGACAGGGGCGGTCTCTCTCGCTACGAGCAGTACTTC. This encodes CASSRDRGGLSRYEQYF.

The genes are TRBV6-6 and TRBJ1-2, with D maybe TRBD1 (6 bases). Germline assignment: CDR1 MNHNY and CDR2 SVGAGI (reference sequence). The CDR3 is 14 amino acids. Trimming took 6 bases from V and 7 from J, leaving 18 bases between them. This CDR3 reads CASSYRALQGGYTF. The CDR3 nucleotides are TGTGCCAGCAGCTACAGGGCCCTCCAGGGTGGCTACACCTTC.

The V gene is TRBV27, the J gene TRBJ2-1; TRBD1 aligns across 7 bases. This CDR3 is 17 amino acids long. The ends lost 3 bases at V and 1 base at J; junction bases unmatched: 9. CDR1 is MNHEY and CDR2 is SMNVEV in the germline V gene (reference sequence). This CDR3 is CASSFHQGERSYNEQFF. The CDR3 nucleotides are TGTGCCAGCAGTTTTCACCAGGGGGAGAGGTCCTACAATGAGCAGTTCTTC.

The genes are TRBV7-2 and TRBJ2-4; TRBD2 is a possible D gene (6 bases). Looked up from germline, CDR1 is SGHTA and CDR2 is FQGNSA. The CDR3 length is 13 residues. Trimming removed 5 bases from V and 6 bases from J, with 11 bases in between. CDR3: CASSPSGVNIQYF. DNA of the CDR3: TGTGCCAGCAGCCCTTCGGGGGTAAACATTCAGTACTTC.

CDR3 region: CASSVSEGTYNEQFF. Written as DNA, the CDR3 is TGTGCCAGCAGCGTATCCGAGGGCACCTACAATGAGCAGTTCTTC. The chain uses TRBV9 and TRBJ2-1; a weak D match, TRBD2 (5 bases). The CDR3 loop spans 15 amino acids. V lost 1 base and J lost 2, with 10 bases in between. The germline CDR1 and CDR2 sequences are SGDLS and YYNGEE.

The genes are TRBV14 and TRBJ2-1; the match to TRBD2 covers 8 bases. The CDR3 has 17 residues. V shed 7 bases, J shed 6 bases, and the junction held 17 bases outside the gene matches. Germline loops: CDR1 SGHDN, CDR2 FVKESK. CDR3 nucleotides: TGTGCCAGCACCCACAGAGGTTCGGGACTAGGGTCCAATGAGCAGTTCTTC. This sequence encodes CASTHRGSGLGSNEQFF.

Comments on this clone: This CDR3 is also generated by other DNA sequences in the sample. The CDR3: CASSLTSGSYNEQFF. Here the CDR3 DNA reads TGTGCCAGCAGCTTGACTAGCGGATCCTACAATGAGCAGTTCTTC. The J gene is TRBJ2-1, the V gene TRBV5-4; 8 bases align to TRBD2. The CDR3 runs to 15 residues. The J segment lost 1 base and the V segment lost 1 base, leaving 1 base of the junction unmatched. CDR1 SGHNT and CDR2 YYREEE come from the germline V gene (reference sequence).

The chain recombines TRBV10-3 with TRBJ1-5; TRBD1 matches at 7 bases. V was pared by 3 bases and J by 4 bases, with 3 bases of the junction left unmatched. The germline V gene encodes CDR1 ENHRY and CDR2 SYGVKD. This CDR3 has 14 amino acids. The DNA for the CDR3 is TGTGCCATCAGTGAAGGGGGCCTTAATCAGCCCCAGCATTTT. Translating gives CAISEGGLNQPQHF.

This clone was recorded only once. The chain couples TRBV10-3 to TRBJ2-3, with D possibly being TRBD1 (7 bases). The length of the CDR3 is 15 residues. The ends were cut back, 5 bases at V and 5 bases at J, with 17 bases in the middle. Germline loops: CDR1 ENHRY, CDR2 SYGVKD. CDR3 amino acids: CAISPNQGGLDTQYF. The CDR3 DNA reads TGTGCCATCAGTCCAAATCAGGGGGGCTTAGATACGCAGTATTTT.

The chain employs TRBV10-3 and TRBJ2-2, with 8 positions matching TRBD2. V shed 2 bases and J 6 bases; nucleotides not matched to a gene: 5. The CDR3 has 15 residues. Germline-derived CDR1 and CDR2 are ENHRY and SYGVKD. CDR3 sequence (DNA): TGTGCCATCAGTGAGAAGGGACTAGTATCCGGGGAGCTGTTTTTT. Translated: CAISEKGLVSGELFF.

V and J are TRBV5-6 and TRBJ1-3; D not certain. Germline CDR1 SGHDT, CDR2 YYEEEE. The CDR3 is made up of 14 amino acids. Trimming took 4 bases from V and 11 from J, leaving 19 bases between them. The CDR3 loop is CASSPDRAGAAIYF. As DNA, the CDR3 is TGTGCCAGCAGCCCCGACCGGGCGGGAGCGGCCATATATTTT.

This chain connects TRBV19 to TRBJ2-2, with no clear D. V was trimmed by 2 bases and J by 4 bases, leaving 11 bases between them. Germline CDR1 reads LNHDA; CDR2 reads SQIVND (reference sequence). The CDR3 is 15 amino acids. The chain's CDR3 is CASSINPTSTGELFF. CDR3 bases: TGTGCCAGTAGTATAAATCCCACGAGCACCGGGGAGCTGTTTTTT.

The chain combines TRBV29-1 with TRBJ2-2; TRBD2 aligns across 9 bases. Unmatched junction bases numbered 9, after V lost 3 bases and J lost 7 bases. The CDR3 has 15 amino acids. CDR1 is SQVTM and CDR2 is ANQGSEA in the germline V gene. CDR3 sequence (DNA): TGCAGCGTTGAGGGTAGCGGGAGTATAATCGGGGAGCTGTTTTTT. This encodes CSVEGSGSIIGELFF.